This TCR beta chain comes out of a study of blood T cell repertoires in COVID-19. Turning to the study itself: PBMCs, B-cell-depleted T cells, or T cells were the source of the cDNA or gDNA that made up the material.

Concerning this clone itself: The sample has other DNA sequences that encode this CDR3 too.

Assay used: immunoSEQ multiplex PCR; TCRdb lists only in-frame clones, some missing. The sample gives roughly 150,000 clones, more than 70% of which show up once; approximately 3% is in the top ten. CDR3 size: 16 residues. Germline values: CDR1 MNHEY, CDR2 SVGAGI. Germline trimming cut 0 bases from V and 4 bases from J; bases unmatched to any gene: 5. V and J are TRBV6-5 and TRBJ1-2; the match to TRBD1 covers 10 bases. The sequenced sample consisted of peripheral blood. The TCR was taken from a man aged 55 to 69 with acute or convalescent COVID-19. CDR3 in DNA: TGTGCCAGCAGTTACTCCCGGACAGGGGGGAGCTATGGCTACACCTTC. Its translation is CASSYSRTGGSYGYTF.